This T cell receptor (beta chain) was obtained from a study of shared clonotypes between healthy human individuals. V lost 4 bases and J lost 2, with 28 bases in between. This CDR3 has 20 residues. Germline CDR1 is SGHTA and CDR2 is FQGTGA. Replicate PCRs for sorted subsets used approximately 190 ng DNA; this equaled 25,000 to 30,000 T cell genomes. Assay: immunoSEQ multiplex PCR; the TCRdb copy retains only in-frame clones and omits some. This sample has approximately 95,000 clones, with roughly 69% found just once. The receptor was derived from a man aged 25 to 40 in good health. The chain couples TRBV7-3 to TRBJ2-3; D may be TRBD2 (6 bases). Sequencing was performed on memory CD8+ T cells sorted from blood. Sample subset: CD45RO+ cells pooled with CCR7-negative TemRA cells. The CDR3 protein is CASSSLEAVRGEPDTDTQYF. The CDR3 nucleotides are TGTGCCAGCAGCTCACTCGAGGCAGTTCGCGGGGAGCCGGACACAGATACGCAGTATTTT.